This TCR beta chain appears in the sequencing data of a study of blood T cell repertoires in COVID-19. The V gene's germline CDR1 is SGHRS and CDR2 YFSETQ. The CDR3 length is 15 residues. The germline V and J ends were trimmed by 6 bases and 4 bases, with 17 bases remaining between them. Generated by immunoSEQ multiplex PCR, the TCRdb table keeps only in-frame clones and is missing some. The repertoire holds tens of thousands of clones, with 91% as singletons. Input material: peripheral blood. The rearrangement joins TRBV5-1 to TRBJ2-1; the D is unclear. The sequence derives from a human donor with active COVID-19. The donor label of this sample is uncertain. CDR3 loop: CASTPTFPSYNEQFF. The CDR3 coding sequence is TGCGCCAGCACCCCTACGTTTCCCTCGTACAATGAGCAGTTCTTC.